This entry lists 12 T cell receptor beta chains sequenced from one sample in a study of T cells after yellow fever vaccination. TCRdb reprocessed the 5' RACE reads with MiXCR, giving one entry per CDR3 protein. This sample has a few hundred thousand distinct CDR3 sequences, with approximately 3.8% found just once. Sequenced here: PBMCs, sampled 15 days after the yellow fever booster vaccination. The receptors stem from a man aged 18 to 35 who received the YFV17D yellow fever vaccine.

This clonotype was counted ten times or more. The chain has TRBV11-3 and TRBJ2-6; D remains unclear. This CDR3 region has 14 residues. Trimming removed 6 bases from V and 4 bases from J, with 10 bases in between. Per germline, CDR1 SGHNT and CDR2 YENEEA. The CDR3 protein is CASSVESGANVLTF. The CDR3 DNA reads TGTGCCAGCAGTGTGGAATCCGGGGCCAACGTCCTGACTTTC. Using reference TRBV11-3 and TRBJ2-6 for the parts outside the CDR3, the full variable domain is EAGVVQSPRYKIIEKKQPVAFWCNPISGHNTLYWYLQNLGQGPELLIRYENEEAVDDSQLPKDRFSAERLKGVDSTLKIQPAELGDSAVYLCASSVESGANVLTFGAGSRLTVL.

The J gene is TRBJ1-4, the V gene TRBV5-1; 8 bases fit TRBD1. Germline-derived CDR1 and CDR2 are SGHRS and YFSETQ. The junction had 4 bases not matched to a gene; V was cut back by 6 bases and J by 0 bases. The CDR3 runs 15 residues. In DNA, the CDR3 is TGCGCCAGCAACAGGGGGACGGCAACTAATGAAAAACTGTTTTTT. Its translation is CASNRGTATNEKLFF.

Many counts were recorded for this clonotype. J is TRBJ1-1 and V is TRBV5-1; possible D gene TRBD1, 6 bases. The CDR3 extends over 15 amino acids. Germline V CDR1 and CDR2: SGHRS, YFSETQ. V lost 0 bases and J 5 bases, leaving 14 bases between the germline ends. The CDR3 sequence: CASSLGVTGLTEAFF. CDR3 in DNA: TGCGCCAGCAGCTTGGGTGTGACAGGTTTGACTGAAGCTTTCTTT.

This clonotype was observed at least ten times. The rearrangement joins TRBV11-2 to TRBJ2-5; D not certain. The length of the CDR3 is 13 residues. Germline V gene lookup returns CDR1 SGHAT and CDR2 FQNNGV. Trimming left V 3 bases short and J 4 bases short, with 9 bases between. The CDR3 protein is CASSFAWGETQYF. DNA of the CDR3: TGTGCCAGCAGCTTTGCCTGGGGAGAGACCCAGTACTTC.

This clonotype has at least ten counts. The genes are TRBV5-4 and TRBJ1-1; D gene unclear. The CDR3 has 15 amino acids. V lost 1 base, J lost 5 bases, and 15 bases lay in between. Germline assignment: CDR1 SGHNT and CDR2 YYREEE (reference sequence). CDR3 sequence (DNA): TGTGCCAGCAGCTTGCGGAGGGTTTCCGATACTGAAGCTTTCTTT. Amino acids: CASSLRRVSDTEAFF. Looking up the rest from reference TRBV5-4 and TRBJ1-1 gives the full variable domain: ETGVTQSPTHLIKTRGQQVTLRCSSQSGHNTVSWYQQALGQGPQFIFQYYREEENGRGNFPPRFSGLQFPNYSSELNVNALELDDSALYLCASSLRRVSDTEAFFGQGTRLTVV.

This rearrangement joins TRBV4-3 to TRBJ1-5; 11 nucleotides line up with TRBD1. J was trimmed by 4 bases and V by 3 bases; bases with no gene match: 2. Germline V gene data show CDR1 as LGHNA and CDR2 as YSLEER. The CDR3 is made up of 15 amino acids. The CDR3 DNA sequence: TGCGCCAGCAGCCAGGGACAGGGGGGAAATCAGCCCCAGCATTTT. It specifies CASSQGQGGNQPQHF.

This clonotype came up many times. The chain is built from TRBV4-2 and TRBJ2-3; D is perhaps TRBD2 (6 bases). With 1 base removed from V and 4 bases from J, the gap between germline ends came to 15 bases. The CDR3 is made up of 16 amino acids. Germline CDR1 is LGHNA and CDR2 is YNFKEQ. CDR3 region: CASSQVGGLFPDTQYF. The CDR3, as DNA: TGTGCCAGCAGCCAAGTTGGGGGGTTATTTCCAGATACGCAGTATTTT.

This clonotype has a count of ten or more. The CDR3 DNA reads as TGTGCCAGCAGCGGACCCTTCGAGCAGTACTTC. Translation gives CASSGPFEQYF. The chain joins TRBV7-9 to TRBJ2-7; D not resolved. V shed 5 bases and J shed 6 bases, with 8 bases lying between them. The CDR3 is made up of 11 amino acids. CDR1 and CDR2 (germline): SEHNR, FQNEAQ (reference sequence).

This chain joins TRBV6-5 and TRBJ1-6; TRBD1 is a possible D gene (5 bases). The V end was cut by 3 bases, the J end by 0 bases, with 6 bases between. Looked up from germline, CDR1 is MNHEY and CDR2 is SVGAGI. This CDR3 has 15 amino acids. As DNA, the CDR3 is TGTGCCAGCAGTTATCAGGGCTCCTATAATTCACCCCTCCACTTT. The encoded protein is CASSYQGSYNSPLHF.

This clonotype was detected ten times or more. The rearrangement uses TRBV2 and TRBJ2-3; D is unclear. The CDR3 is 11 residues long. Trimming stripped 7 bases from V and 6 bases from J, with 8 bases between. The germline V gene encodes CDR1 SNHLY and CDR2 FYNNEI. Written as DNA, the CDR3 is TGTGCCAGCAACGAATTGGATACGCAGTATTTT. Its translation is CASNELDTQYF.

The chain is built from TRBV5-4 and TRBJ2-5, with TRBD2 identical over 7 bases. The germline V gene encodes CDR1 SGHNT and CDR2 YYREEE (reference sequence). Losses at the gene ends were 4 bases for V and 4 bases for J; bases not matched to a gene: 10. This CDR3 comprises 15 residues. CDR3 protein: CASSAKRGEGETQYF. The DNA of the CDR3 is TGTGCCAGCAGCGCCAAGCGGGGTGAAGGAGAGACCCAGTACTTC.

This clonotype appeared many times. The chain employs TRBV5-1 and TRBJ2-7, with 10 bases identical to TRBD1. V trimming: 4 bases; J trimming: 6 bases; junction bases outside the gene matches: 10. The CDR3 sequence is 15 residues long. CDR1 is SGHRS and CDR2 is YFSETQ in the germline V gene. CDR3 nucleotide sequence: TGCGCCAGCAGCCTAAGCCCGGGACAGGGGCGCGAGCAGTACTTC. Protein sequence: CASSLSPGQGREQYF.